Listed below are T cell receptor beta chains from one sample, sequenced in a study of human T cells and chemical hapten exposure. TCRdb itself ran the RACE reads through MiXCR, one entry per CDR3 protein. The sample comprises more than 80,000 distinct CDR3 sequences, 10% to 11% of which are singletons, and around 3.3% rests with the top ten. The material was whole blood, obtained in connection with sensitization to the hapten diphenylcyclopropenone (DPC). The receptors were sampled from a woman aged 60-75 years with alopecia areata. Some clones in this sample may be carry-over from other donors' samples. The conserved cysteine and the conserved F or W are not part of the CDR3 here. Clone size, where shown, is once, few, many, or a class for clones that have expanded.

v_gene | abundance | CDR3aa
TRBV7-3 | many | ASSLDSGSQF
TRBV2 | many | ASSPGTVYNEQF
TRBV30 | - | AWSEGVSTGELF
TRBV3-1 | many | ASSQGQFDIQY
TRBV20-1 | few | SARDPSGYGYT
TRBV6-6 | - | ASILGGGETQY
TRBV6-5 | - | ASSYGQGLEGYT
TRBV5-1 | few | ASSFGQTSTDTQY
TRBV5-1 | - | ASSLAPANTEAF
TRBV6-2/TRBV6-3 | many | ASSYSDSTEAF
TRBV5-1 | few | ASSFGQGTQETQY
TRBV7-2 | - | ASSAWEGPEAF
TRBV7-3 | - | ASSSDRGRGYT
TRBV29-1 | - | SVNDGGFSYEQY
TRBV20-1 | few | SARPPYSGGYNEQF
TRBV3-1 | many | ASSQRQGAQRTDTQY
TRBV12-3/TRBV12-4 | many | ASSFQTGGRSPLH
TRBV20-1 | - | SASGPQGSYNSPLH
TRBV5-1 | many | ASSPDRRGTEAF
TRBV5-1 | few | ASSLGTATDTQY
TRBV27 | - | AKLGGLRRTEAF
TRBV4-1 | - | ASSQDTYGYTEAF
TRBV7-8 | - | ASSPAGVQQY
TRBV10-3 | - | AISVGEGRYEQY
TRBV6-6 | - | ASSYSWDRLAQY
TRBV12-3/TRBV12-4 | many | ASRLGQGRTDTQY
TRBV5-4 | many | ASSLYRGIERETQY
TRBV12-3/TRBV12-4 | many | ASSHQDRGVLEQY
TRBV5-1 | - | ASSFAGDLNTEAF
TRBV10-3 | - | ATRWTDYNSPLH
TRBV6-6 | many | ATRQGDQPQH
TRBV5-1 | once | ASSWEGRDSPLH
TRBV29-1 | many | SGATGQNYGYT
TRBV29-1 | - | SVSPTGSEAF
TRBV30 | many | AWSVKGVTEAF
TRBV12-3/TRBV12-4 | many | ASSFQSSYEQY
TRBV10-1 | few | ASGRSVFGNEQF
TRBV14 | - | ASSQAQTKYGYT
TRBV20-1 | many | SAPGRSSAGALYNEQF
TRBV12-3/TRBV12-4 | - | ASSPLGEQF
TRBV18 | many | ASSPSRGPGNTIY
TRBV27 | few | ASSPLPTGAGTDTQY
TRBV2 | many | ASSGEYYGYT
TRBV12-3/TRBV12-4 | many | ASSRGQGMGAGELF
TRBV5-1 | many | ASSLGTGLNYGYT
TRBV3-1 | few | ASSPRTGGGETQY
TRBV5-1 | few | ASSLRGEGTEAF
TRBV15 | - | ATSRDFSTGELF
TRBV20-1 | many | RVLSTQGALNTEAF
TRBV7-2 | many | ASSLLPSGGANEQF
TRBV3-1 | many | ASSQAPGQLNEKLF
TRBV11-1 | few | ASSLNPYSSYEQY
TRBV6-5 | - | ASSRKPDRMNTEAF
TRBV29-1 | many | SVDGQGSYEQY
TRBV2 | many | ASSDSTTTDTQY
TRBV5-1 | many | ASRDGGNNNYGYT
TRBV12-3/TRBV12-4 | many | ASSDRGGPTDTQY
TRBV2 | many | ASTRREGADTQY